The entry below describes one T cell receptor (beta chain). Its antigen is as yet unknown. Terminally differentiated effector memory CD45RA+ cells were excluded from the naive CD8 cells, which were CD45RO-negative and positively selected for CCR7. CDR3 length: 15 amino acids. V lost 1 base, J lost 0 bases, and 9 bases lay in between. Germline values: CDR1 MDHEN, CDR2 SYDVKM. The data originate from a study of shared clonotypes between healthy human individuals. Study-level information: A donor's plate count was three for CD4 naive and three for CD4 memory; CD8 naive had two and CD8 memory one. Regarding the study as a whole: What rarefaction showed was incomplete sorted-subset sequencing despite large depth.

Clones were sequenced by immunoSEQ multiplex PCR, and TCRdb holds only the in-frame ones, with some missing. The sample yields about 2,100,000 clones, roughly 91% seen once. This TCR was recovered from a man between 18 and 29 years old in good health. Some clones in this sample may be carry-over from other donors' samples. The sequencing sample was made of naive CD8+ T cells from PBMCs. The V and J genes are TRBV28 and TRBJ1-1; D gene ambiguous. DNA of the CDR3: TGTGCCAGCAGTTTATTACGGGGATTGAACACTGAAGCTTTCTTT. Protein sequence: CASSLLRGLNTEAFF.